Below, 5 T cell receptor beta chains from the same sample are listed, as sequenced in a study of shared clonotypes between healthy human individuals. Produced via immunoSEQ multiplex PCR; TCRdb's table is partial and in-frame only. The sample consists of millions of clones, about 92% of them appearing once. CD45RO-negative CD8 cells positively selected for CCR7 made up the naive population, which excluded terminally differentiated effector memory CD45RA+ cells. Material for sequencing was naive CD8+ T cells from PBMCs. These receptors were collected from a man in his late teens or twenties in good health. Some clones in this sample may be carry-over from other donors' samples.

The chain has TRBV6-5 and TRBJ1-2; D perhaps matches TRBD1 (5 bases). Germline CDR1 MNHEY, CDR2 SVGAGI. CDR3 length: 12 amino acids. V was clipped by 4 bases and J by 6 bases, with 9 bases between them. The CDR3 coding sequence is TGTGCCAGCAGTTGGCAGGGAAATGGCTACACCTTC. This sequence encodes CASSWQGNGYTF.

The chain combines TRBV27 with TRBJ1-2; 10 bases fit TRBD1. CDR3 size: 14 residues. The V gene's germline CDR1 is MNHEY and CDR2 SMNVEV (reference sequence). V was pared by 5 bases and J by 8 bases, with 8 bases of the junction left unmatched. CDR3 nucleotide sequence: TGTGCCAGCAGTCCGACAGGGGGCGCGGGGGGCTACACCTTC. This encodes CASSPTGGAGGYTF.

The CDR3 sequence: CSARSVNEQFF. For the CDR3, the DNA is TGCAGTGCTAGATCGGTCAATGAGCAGTTCTTC. The chain carries TRBV20-1 and TRBJ2-1; no clear D gene. Germline values: CDR1 DFQATT, CDR2 SNEGSKA (reference sequence). The V end was cut by 2 bases, the J end by 6 bases, with 5 bases between. The CDR3 has 11 residues.

The rearrangement joins TRBV4-2 to TRBJ2-7; 8 nucleotides align to TRBD2. This CDR3 comprises 15 residues. Looked up from germline, CDR1 is LGHNA and CDR2 is YNFKEQ. Trimming took 3 bases from V and 2 from J; bases not matched to a gene: 6. The CDR3 here is CASSQISGTAYEQYF. The CDR3, as DNA: TGTGCCAGCAGCCAGATTAGCGGGACCGCCTACGAGCAGTACTTC.

V and J are TRBV15 and TRBJ2-4; 8 positions agree with TRBD2. With 1 base clipped from V and 6 bases from J, the junction kept 8 bases outside the gene matches. Germline CDR1 and CDR2: LNHNV and YYDKDF (reference sequence). The CDR3 is made up of 16 amino acids. Here the CDR3 reads CATSRGGAGDGNIQYF. The CDR3 region has the DNA TGTGCCACCAGCAGAGGAGGAGCGGGAGATGGAAACATTCAGTACTTC.